These 21 T cell receptor beta chains originate from one sample sequenced in a study of OX40 agonist ivuxolimab in advanced cancers. Here immunoSEQ multiplex PCR was the method, and the copy in TCRdb shows in-frame clones only, minus some. The data hold 9,500 to 10,000 clones, with around 90% observed a single time. Material: CD4+ or CD8+ T cells sorted from blood, obtained in a trial of the OX40 agonist ivuxolimab. All receptors derive from an adult with an advanced solid tumor such as melanoma, head and neck, liver or kidney cancer.

CDR3 sequence reads: CSVVGPGSETQYF. In nucleotides, the CDR3 is TGCAGCGTTGTTGGCCCAGGGTCGGAGACCCAGTACTTC. This sequence joins TRBV29-1 and TRBJ2-5; D may be TRBD1 (5 bases). Deletions cut 4 bases from V and 5 bases from J, with 14 bases between. Germline CDR1 and CDR2: SQVTM and ANQGSEA. The length of the CDR3 is 13 residues.

The chain couples TRBV30 to TRBJ1-4; D is unclear. Trimming took 3 bases from V and 8 from J, leaving 13 bases between them. The CDR3 length is 13 residues. The germline gives CDR1 GTSNPN, CDR2 SVGIG (reference sequence). CDR3 sequence: CAWRQWGVEKLFF. The DNA of the CDR3 is TGTGCCTGGAGACAGTGGGGAGTAGAAAAACTGTTTTTT.

The V gene is TRBV7-8, the J gene TRBJ1-5; D uncertain. The CDR3 extends over 13 amino acids. The germline V and J ends were trimmed by 3 bases and 0 bases, with 3 bases remaining between them. Germline V gene data show CDR1 as SGHVS and CDR2 as FQNEAQ. CDR3 coding DNA: TGTGCCAGCAGCTTTAATAGCAATCAGCCCCAGCATTTT. It codes for CASSFNSNQPQHF. The full variable domain, in which reference TRBV7-8 and TRBJ1-5 provide the parts outside the CDR3, is GAGVSQSPRYKVAKRGQDVALRCDPISGHVSLFWYQQALGQGPEFLTYFQNEAQLDKSGLPSDRFFAERPEGSVSTLKIQRTQQEDSAVYLCASSFNSNQPQHFGDGTRLSIL.

This clone is a singleton in its sample. V and J are TRBV11-3 and TRBJ2-1; 9 nucleotides match TRBD2. Per germline, CDR1 SGHNT and CDR2 YENEEA. The CDR3 contains 16 residues. Trimming cost V 5 bases and J 7 bases; bases outside gene matches: 12. In nucleotides, the CDR3 is TGTGCCAGCAGCCCGCTGATTCCTAGCGGGACGAATGAGCAGTTCTTC. Translating it yields CASSPLIPSGTNEQFF.

The rearrangement joins TRBV10-3 to TRBJ2-7; no reliable D call. Germline V gives CDR1 ENHRY, CDR2 SYGVKD. This CDR3 is 14 amino acids long. V lost 0 bases and J 2 bases, leaving 8 bases between the germline ends. DNA for the CDR3: TGTGCCATCAGTGAGTCGACCCAAGCCTACGAGCAGTACTTC. As protein: CAISESTQAYEQYF.

This clone was observed once. The V call is TRBV19, the J call TRBJ1-5; 9 positions match TRBD1. CDR1 and CDR2 (germline): LNHDA, SQIVND (reference sequence). The trim removed 3 bases at V and 4 bases at J, leaving 10 bases unmatched. The CDR3 has 17 amino acids. Here the CDR3 DNA reads TGTGCCAGTAGTATCGTGGGGGGGACAGGGAGTAATCAGCCCCAGCATTTT. This sequence encodes CASSIVGGTGSNQPQHF.

The sample holds one count of this clone. This sequence joins TRBV13 and TRBJ2-1; 9 nucleotides align to TRBD1. CDR1 and CDR2 from the germline V gene are PRHDT and FYEKMQ (reference sequence). Trimming removed 1 base from V and 10 bases from J; junction bases left unmatched: 8. This CDR3 has 15 residues. In DNA, the CDR3 is TGTGCCAGCAGCTTAGACTTTACAGGGGGCGTGGAGCAGTTCTTC. Translated, it gives CASSLDFTGGVEQFF.

This chain joins TRBV15 and TRBJ1-1, with a weak D call TRBD1 (5 bases). Trimming took off 8 bases at V and 1 base at J, with 14 bases between the two ends. The CDR3 has 14 amino acids. CDR1 and CDR2 (germline): LNHNV, YYDKDF (reference sequence). The CDR3 sequence: CATETGTKNTEAFF. Here the CDR3 DNA reads TGTGCCACCGAAACCGGGACTAAGAACACTGAAGCTTTCTTT.

This chain joins TRBV10-3 and TRBJ2-7; the D gene is possibly TRBD2 (7 bases). Germline values: CDR1 ENHRY, CDR2 SYGVKD. The CDR3 extends over 14 amino acids. V was pared by 0 bases and J by 5 bases, with 11 bases between. In DNA, the CDR3 is TGTGCCATCAGTGAGTCGGCGGGGGCCGACGAGCAGTACTTC. It codes for CAISESAGADEQYF.

The chain carries TRBV7-8 and TRBJ2-1; D is perhaps TRBD2 (6 bases). CDR1 SGHVS and CDR2 FQNEAQ come from the germline V gene. The CDR3 length is 14 residues. Trimming cost V 2 bases and J 6 bases, with 11 bases left between them. The CDR3 sequence: CASSLRRELNEQFF. CDR3 DNA sequence: TGTGCCAGCAGCTTACGACGGGAGCTCAATGAGCAGTTCTTC.

The rearrangement links TRBV7-2 to TRBJ2-6; D call uncertain. V lost 3 bases to trimming and J lost 0 bases, with 6 bases between them. The length of the CDR3 is 15 residues. Germline V gives CDR1 SGHTA, CDR2 FQGNSA. DNA of the CDR3: TGTGCCAGCAGCTTGTTCTCCTCTGGGGCCAACGTCCTGACTTTC. Amino acid sequence: CASSLFSSGANVLTF.

This rearrangement joins TRBV5-1 to TRBJ2-5, with D tentatively TRBD1 (5 bases). V was pared by 7 bases and J by 5 bases, with 18 bases between. Germline CDR1 is SGHRS and CDR2 is YFSETQ. This CDR3 has 14 residues. Written as DNA, the CDR3 is TGCGCCAGCTCCCCAGGGCAGGGTATGGAGACCCAGTACTTC. This gives the protein CASSPGQGMETQYF.

This rearrangement joins TRBV19 to TRBJ1-5; D gene unclear. Germline V gene data show CDR1 as LNHDA and CDR2 as SQIVND (reference sequence). The CDR3 sequence is 13 residues long. V was clipped by 8 bases and J by 0 bases, with 8 bases between them. The CDR3 DNA sequence: TGTGCCAGTGGCGGGTATAGCAATCAGCCCCAGCATTTT. It translates to CASGGYSNQPQHF.

V gene TRBV30 combines with J gene TRBJ2-1; 8 bases are shared with TRBD1. CDR3 length equals 12 residues. CDR1 is GTSNPN and CDR2 is SVGIG in the germline V gene (reference sequence). The V and J ends lost 5 bases and 4 bases, in that order; junction bases with no gene match: 1. The DNA for the CDR3 is TGTGCCTGGGGACAGGGTTACAATGAGCAGTTCTTC. This translates into CAWGQGYNEQFF.

The chain has TRBV10-3 and TRBJ2-1; the match to TRBD2 covers 13 bases. This CDR3 is 15 amino acids long. V shed 9 bases and J 3 bases; nucleotides not matched to a gene: 5. The V gene's germline CDR1 is ENHRY and CDR2 SYGVKD. CDR3 sequence (DNA): TGTGCCATTAGGACTAGCGGGAGACTCTACAATGAGCAGTTCTTC. Its protein product is CAIRTSGRLYNEQFF.

This sequence joins TRBV5-1 and TRBJ2-5; TRBD2 matches at 11 bases. The CDR3 has 14 amino acids. With V trimmed by 1 base and J by 5 bases, 1 base remained unmatched. The germline V gene encodes CDR1 SGHRS and CDR2 YFSETQ. The CDR3 DNA is TGCGCCAGCAGCTTGACTAGCGGGAGTGAGACCCAGTACTTC. As protein: CASSLTSGSETQYF.

V is TRBV27 and J is TRBJ2-3; possible D gene TRBD2, 5 bases. Germline CDR1 MNHEY, CDR2 SMNVEV (reference sequence). The V end was cut by 3 bases, the J end by 6 bases, with 13 bases between. This CDR3 spans 14 amino acids. The DNA for the CDR3 is TGTGCCAGCAGTTTCGATTTCTCGGGGGATACGCAGTATTTT. Encoded protein: CASSFDFSGDTQYF.

The gene calls are TRBV6-5 and TRBJ2-1; D is perhaps TRBD2 (5 bases). Deletions cut 4 bases from V and 1 base from J, with 14 bases between. Looked up from germline, CDR1 is MNHEY and CDR2 is SVGAGI. CDR3 size: 16 residues. The CDR3 protein is CASSSPGRGSYNEQFF. CDR3 DNA sequence: TGTGCCAGCAGTTCCCCCGGGCGCGGGTCCTACAATGAGCAGTTCTTC.

This clone has only one observation. This chain connects TRBV4-2 to TRBJ1-2; D uncertain. The ends were cut back, 0 bases at V and 3 bases at J, with 11 bases in the middle. Germline values: CDR1 LGHNA, CDR2 YNFKEQ. The CDR3 extends over 15 amino acids. For the CDR3, the DNA is TGTGCCAGCAGCCAAGATTCAGGAATCGACTATGGCTACACCTTC. Its translation: CASSQDSGIDYGYTF.

The CDR3 coding sequence is TGTGCCAGCAGCCAAGAATCCGGCGGGAGTAGGAACACCGGGGAGCTGTTTTTT. This sequence encodes CASSQESGGSRNTGELFF. This chain connects TRBV14 to TRBJ2-2; 7 nucleotides align to TRBD2. The CDR3 runs 18 residues. Trimming removed 0 bases from V and 1 base from J; junction bases left unmatched: 8. The germline V gene encodes CDR1 SGHDN and CDR2 FVKESK.

This chain links TRBV6-5 with TRBJ1-1; D not resolved. Per germline, CDR1 MNHEY and CDR2 SVGAGI. This CDR3 region has 13 residues. Trimming left V 8 bases short and J 2 bases short, with 12 bases between. The CDR3 bases are TGTGCCAGCTCTAGGGATGTTAACACTGAAGCTTTCTTT. Translated: CASSRDVNTEAFF.